Listed below are T cell receptor beta chains from one sample, sequenced in a study of T-cell memory formation after mild COVID-19. TCRdb re-derived calls from the 5' RACE reads in MiXCR, one entry per CDR3 protein. The repertoire has about 110,000 distinct CDR3 sequences, 15% to 20% of them found once; the top ten carry around 28%. Sequenced sample: PBMCs or a T cell subset sorted from them (not recorded which). Receptor source: an adult woman who had mild COVID-19 (a few samples of this study predate the infection). Cell type and time point are not known. CDR3s include the opening cysteine and the closing phenylalanine or tryptophan. Fields, in order: clone size, CDR3 length, D gene, J gene, V gene, CDR3 DNA, CDR3 protein. The D gene is left open where the match is weak. Expanded clones are given a class, and other clones once, few, many or no size at all.

-	18	TRBD1	TRBJ1-2	TRBV12-3/TRBV12-4	TGTGCCAGCAAAGCGAACCGGGACAGGCTTAAGACTAACTATGGCTACACCTTC	CASKANRDRLKTNYGYTF
few	16	-	TRBJ1-1	TRBV7-2	TGTGCCAGCAGCCGTGGCAGGAGGGGAGTGAACACTGAAGCTTTCTTT	CASSRGRRGVNTEAFF
many	13	-	TRBJ2-1	TRBV12-3/TRBV12-4	TGTGCCAGCAGTTCCCAAGGGGGCAATGAGCAGTTCTTC	CASSSQGGNEQFF
-	16	-	TRBJ2-1	TRBV12-3/TRBV12-4	TGTGCCAGCAGCGCCAGGGGAGGCGATTCCTACAATGAGCAGTTCTTC	CASSARGGDSYNEQFF
few	14	-	TRBJ2-7	TRBV7-8	TGTGCCAGCAGCTTCACTAGTGCTTACTACGAGCAGTACTTC	CASSFTSAYYEQYF
many	14	-	TRBJ2-7	TRBV6-6	TGTGCCAGCAGTTACGAGGGCAGGGGCTACGAGCAGTACTTC	CASSYEGRGYEQYF
few	14	TRBD2	TRBJ2-5	TRBV29-1	TGCAGCGTTGAACTGGCGGGAGGAGCGGAGACCCAGTACTTC	CSVELAGGAETQYF
-	12	-	TRBJ2-7	TRBV5-6	TGTGCCAGCAGCTTGGGGGCTTCCGAGCAGTACTTC	CASSLGASEQYF
many	14	-	TRBJ2-7	TRBV7-8	TGTGCCAGCACTCTAACCGGCCCCTCCTACGAGCAGTACTTC	CASTLTGPSYEQYF
few	15	-	TRBJ2-1	TRBV5-4	TGTGCCAGCAGCTTGGAGGTTAGCGGCTACAATGAGCAGTTCTTC	CASSLEVSGYNEQFF
-	13	TRBD2	TRBJ2-7	TRBV30	TGTGCCTGGAATACCGGGACTACCTACGAGCAGTACTTC	CAWNTGTTYEQYF
-	16	TRBD2	TRBJ2-1	TRBV5-1	TGCGCCAGCAGCTTGGGTGGACTAGCGGGAGTAAATGAGCAGTTCTTC	CASSLGGLAGVNEQFF
-	15	TRBD1	TRBJ1-1	TRBV4-2	TGTGCCAGCAGCCAATTTTCAGGGGGGAACACTGAAGCTTTCTTT	CASSQFSGGNTEAFF
few	16	TRBD2	TRBJ2-5	TRBV6-2/TRBV6-3	TGTGCCAGCAGTTCTACCGGGACTAGCGGCCAAGAGACCCAGTACTTC	CASSSTGTSGQETQYF
-	17	TRBD2	TRBJ2-7	TRBV2	TGTGCCAGCAGTGTACGTTTCGCTAGCGGGAGTATCTACGAGCAGTACTTC	CASSVRFASGSIYEQYF
few	14	-	TRBJ1-2	TRBV19	TGTGCCAGTACCCATTCGGGGGGACCCTATGGCTACACCTTC	CASTHSGGPYGYTF
few	14	-	TRBJ2-2	TRBV5-1	TGCGCCAGCAGCGGGGGGCCCTACACCGGGGAGCTGTTTTTT	CASSGGPYTGELFF
few	17	TRBD1	TRBJ2-5	TRBV24-1	TGTGCCACCAGTGATTTGAGCAGGACAGGGGGCCAAGAGACCCAGTACTTC	CATSDLSRTGGQETQYF
-	16	TRBD1	TRBJ1-5	TRBV13	TGTGCCAGCAGCTTAAGAGGGACAGCGTACAATCAGCCCCAGCATTTT	CASSLRGTAYNQPQHF
-	16	TRBD1	TRBJ2-3	TRBV6-6	TGTGCCAGCAGTTACCAGGACAGGGGGCTAGGGGATACGCAGTATTTT	CASSYQDRGLGDTQYF
-	15	TRBD2	TRBJ2-5	TRBV6-2/TRBV6-3	TGTGCCAGCAGTTTTAATAGCGGGAGAGAAGAGACCCAGTACTTC	CASSFNSGREETQYF
-	15	-	TRBJ1-1	TRBV7-2	TGTGCCAGCAGCTCTCCGGGACTCCTGAACACTGAAGCTTTCTTT	CASSSPGLLNTEAFF
-	16	TRBD2	TRBJ2-1	TRBV19	TGTGCCAGTAGTGGACTAGCGGGGGGTACCTACAATGAGCAGTTCTTC	CASSGLAGGTYNEQFF
-	15	-	TRBJ2-7	TRBV9	TGTGCCAGCAGCGTAACCGGGAGCGTTGTCTACGAGCAGTACTTC	CASSVTGSVVYEQYF
few	15	-	TRBJ1-2	TRBV5-4	TGTGCCAGCAGCTTCCCCGGGACGGCTAACTATGGCTACACCTTC	CASSFPGTANYGYTF
-	14	-	TRBJ2-7	TRBV3-1	TGTGCCAGCAGCCGACTAGTCACCTTCGGCGAGCAGTACTTC	CASSRLVTFGEQYF
medium-sized	14	TRBD1	TRBJ2-7	TRBV5-1	TGCGCCAGCAGCCCCACGACAGGGGGCGAGGAGCAGTACTTC	CASSPTTGGEEQYF
few	14	-	TRBJ1-1	TRBV7-9	TGTGCCAGCAGCTCCCCGGACAAACTTCGGGGGGCTTTCTTT	CASSSPDKLRGAFF
few	15	TRBD2	TRBJ2-7	TRBV7-9	TGTGCCAGCAGCTTGGGGACTAGCGGTTCCTACGAGCAGTACTTC	CASSLGTSGSYEQYF
-	14	-	TRBJ1-1	TRBV5-5	TGTGCCAGCAGCTTGGGGGGGGCGGACACTGAAGCTTTCTTT	CASSLGGADTEAFF
many	14	-	TRBJ2-7	TRBV7-8	TGTGCCAGCAGCCCCAGCGCCTCGCTATACGAGCAGTACTTC	CASSPSASLYEQYF
few	16	TRBD2	TRBJ2-7	TRBV13	TGTGCCAGCAGCTTAGGGTCTAGCGGGAGGTCCGGCGAGCAGTACTTC	CASSLGSSGRSGEQYF
few	17	-	TRBJ1-2	TRBV21-1	TGTGCCAGCAGCAAAGTTGTCACCCGGCCAGGGCCCAGTGGCTACACCTTC	CASSKVVTRPGPSGYTF
-	15	-	TRBJ1-4	TRBV5-1	TGCGCCAGCAGCTTGGAAAGGGGGATTGGAGAAAAACTGTTTTTT	CASSLERGIGEKLFF
once	14	-	TRBJ2-3	TRBV6-5	TGTGCCAGCAGTTACTCTCGGCCCACAGATACGCAGTATTTT	CASSYSRPTDTQYF
-	18	TRBD2	TRBJ2-2	TRBV2	TGTGCCAGCAGTCCTGGACTAGCGGGGGGTACGAACACCGGGGAGCTGTTTTTT	CASSPGLAGGTNTGELFF